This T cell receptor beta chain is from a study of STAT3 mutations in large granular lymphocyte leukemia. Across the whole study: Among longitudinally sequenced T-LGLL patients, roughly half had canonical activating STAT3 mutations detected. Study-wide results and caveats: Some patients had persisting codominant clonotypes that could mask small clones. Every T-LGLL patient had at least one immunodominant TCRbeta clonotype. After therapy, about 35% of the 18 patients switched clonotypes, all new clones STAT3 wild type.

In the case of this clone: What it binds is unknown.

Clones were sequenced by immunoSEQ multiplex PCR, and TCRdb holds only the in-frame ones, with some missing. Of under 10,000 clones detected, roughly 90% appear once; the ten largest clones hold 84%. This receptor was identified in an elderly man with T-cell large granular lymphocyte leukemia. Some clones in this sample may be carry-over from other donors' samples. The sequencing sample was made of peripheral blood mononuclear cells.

The CDR3 here is CASKMVEGGASEQYF. The CDR3 bases are TGCGCCAGCAAGATGGTAGAAGGGGGGGCCTCCGAGCAGTACTTC. The J gene is TRBJ2-7, the V gene TRBV5-1, with D possibly TRBD2 on 7 matching bases. The V and J ends lost 6 bases and 6 bases respectively, with 22 bases between them. Germline V gene data show CDR1 as SGHRS and CDR2 as YFSETQ. The CDR3 totals 15 residues. The variable domain in full, completed from reference TRBV5-1 and TRBJ2-7, reads KAGVTQTPRYLIKTRGQQVTLSCSPISGHRSVSWYQQTPGQGLQFLFEYFSETQRNKGNFPGRFSGRQFSNSRSEMNVSTLELGDSALYLCASKMVEGGASEQYFGPGTRLTVT.